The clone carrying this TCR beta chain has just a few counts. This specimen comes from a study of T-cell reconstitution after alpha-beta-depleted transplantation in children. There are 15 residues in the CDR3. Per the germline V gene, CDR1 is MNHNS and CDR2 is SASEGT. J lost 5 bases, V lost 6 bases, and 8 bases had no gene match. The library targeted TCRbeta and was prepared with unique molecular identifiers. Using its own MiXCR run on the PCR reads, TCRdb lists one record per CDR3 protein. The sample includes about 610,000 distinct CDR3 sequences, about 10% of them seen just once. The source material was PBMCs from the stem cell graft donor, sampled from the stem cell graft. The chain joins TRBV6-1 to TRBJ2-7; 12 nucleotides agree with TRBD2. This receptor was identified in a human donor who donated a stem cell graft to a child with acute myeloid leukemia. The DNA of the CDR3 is TGTGCCAGCAGAAGGGTACTAGCGGGAGGTGACGAGCAGTACTTC. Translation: CASRRVLAGGDEQYF.